The present entry profiles one TCR beta chain with its context. The antigen remains unidentified. One end of the junction varies from germline; a read error may be responsible. Both previously described methods and listed TCR primers were employed to make bulk TCR libraries. TCRdb passed the PCR reads through MiXCR, listing each CDR3 protein once. The data contain about 640,000 distinct CDR3 sequences, approximately 20% of them singletons. The record originates from a study of molecular identifiers for immune sequencing clone quantification. CDR3 size: 18 residues. The germline gives CDR1 MGHRA, CDR2 YSYEKL. Whole-study results and caveats: Spiked-in Jurkat TCR RNA corresponding to one cell was reported as detectable against roughly 1 million naive cells. Clones with over 20 RNA copies captured over 97% of effector molecules but under 1% of naive ones.

The authors gated naive CD8 T cells as CD8+CD4-CCR7+CD45RA+ for sorting. The sequenced material came from naive CD8+ T cells from blood, with Jurkat cell RNA spiked in. Subset of the sample: FACS-sorted CD8+CD4-CCR7+CD45RA+ naive T cells. The chain has TRBV4-1 and TRBJ2-3, with 12 bases matching TRBD2. This TCR derives from a human donor in good health. Some libraries in this study had Jurkat cell RNA spiked in. The CDR3 DNA is TGCGCCGGCAGCCGGATGACTAGCGGGAGAGGTGAGGCAGATACGCAGTATTTT. Encoded protein: CAGSRMTSGRGEADTQYF.